The 14 T cell receptor beta chains given below trace back to one sample, sequenced in a study of cytomegalovirus exposure and HLA in healthy donors. Sequenced by immunoSEQ multiplex PCR; TCRdb stores in-frame clones only, minus some. The sample holds over 250,000 clones; around 85% are singletons and the top ten take approximately 1%. Sequencing was carried out using PBMCs. The receptors come from a woman under 30 in good health and CMV-seronegative.

This chain uses TRBV10-3 with TRBJ1-3, with unresolved D. CDR1 is ENHRY, CDR2 SYGVKD, per germline. The CDR3 spans 15 residues. The V and J ends lost 0 bases and 7 bases respectively, with 13 bases between them. This CDR3 is CAISESRARRNTIYF. In DNA form, the CDR3 reads TGTGCCATCAGTGAGTCGAGGGCCCGGCGGAACACCATATATTTT.

The V gene is TRBV6-1, the J gene TRBJ1-1; D perhaps matches TRBD1 (5 bases). The germline V and J ends were trimmed by 4 bases and 3 bases, with 9 bases remaining between them. The CDR3 length is 13 residues. Germline loops: CDR1 MNHNS, CDR2 SASEGT. The CDR3: CASSGGVYTEAFF. CDR3 bases: TGTGCCAGCAGTGGGGGGGTGTACACTGAAGCTTTCTTT.

The chain uses TRBV5-1 and TRBJ1-6; TRBD1 is a possible D gene (6 bases). CDR3 size: 13 residues. Germline CDR1 and CDR2: SGHRS and YFSETQ. Between the trimmed V and J ends, which lost 6 bases and 10 bases, there was a span of 14 bases. The CDR3 spells CASTAGEKSPLHF. The DNA of the CDR3 is TGCGCCAGCACTGCAGGGGAAAAATCACCCCTCCACTTT.

The rearrangement uses TRBV7-2 and TRBJ2-5; tentative D call: TRBD2 (5 bases). The CDR3 runs to 13 residues. Trimming left V 0 bases short and J 5 bases short, with 7 bases between. The V gene's germline CDR1 is SGHTA and CDR2 FQGNSA. The CDR3, as DNA: TGTGCCAGCAGCTTAGCGGGAGCCGAGACCCAGTACTTC. Amino acids: CASSLAGAETQYF.

The chain has TRBV5-1 and TRBJ2-3; perhaps TRBD1 as D (5 bases). Germline CDR1 SGHRS, CDR2 YFSETQ. The CDR3 totals 16 residues. Trimming left V 0 bases short and J 0 bases short, with 11 bases between. The DNA for the CDR3 is TGCGCCAGCAGCTTGGGGGGCATGGGGAGCACAGATACGCAGTATTTT. Translation: CASSLGGMGSTDTQYF.

V gene TRBV18 combines with J gene TRBJ2-7; 8 bases fit TRBD2. V was pared by 2 bases and J by 4 bases, with 7 bases of the junction left unmatched. CDR3 length: 15 residues. Germline assignment: CDR1 KGHSH and CDR2 LQKENI. The CDR3 region is CASSPAASGLYEQYF. In DNA form, the CDR3 reads TGTGCCAGCTCACCAGCAGCTAGCGGGCTGTACGAGCAGTACTTC.

The chain joins TRBV2 to TRBJ1-1; the D gene is possibly TRBD1 (5 bases). The length of the CDR3 is 14 residues. V was trimmed by 6 bases and J by 0 bases, leaving 11 bases between them. The germline V gene encodes CDR1 SNHLY and CDR2 FYNNEI. CDR3 amino acids: CASSQQGLNTEAFF. The CDR3 nucleotides read TGTGCCAGCAGCCAGCAGGGATTGAACACTGAAGCTTTCTTT.

The chain employs TRBV2 and TRBJ2-1; tentative D call: TRBD1 (5 bases). The germline V and J ends were trimmed by 6 bases and 9 bases, with 33 bases remaining between them. This CDR3 contains 19 residues. Germline values: CDR1 SNHLY, CDR2 FYNNEI. CDR3: CASRGPHRWEGAQISEQFF. CDR3 bases: TGTGCCAGCAGGGGTCCACATCGGTGGGAAGGGGCCCAAATTAGTGAGCAGTTCTTC. The full variable domain, in which reference TRBV2 and TRBJ2-1 provide the parts outside the CDR3, is EPEVTQTPSHQVTQMGQEVILRCVPISNHLYFYWYRQILGQKVEFLVSFYNNEISEKSEIFDDQFSVERPDGSNFTLKIRSTKLEDSAMYFCASRGPHRWEGAQISEQFFGPGTRLTVL.

This chain links TRBV29-1 with TRBJ1-1; 8 bases match TRBD1. J was trimmed by 3 bases and V by 7 bases; bases with no gene match: 7. The CDR3 length is 13 residues. The V gene's germline CDR1 is SQVTM and CDR2 ANQGSEA. CDR3 DNA: TGCAGCGCTGTAATGACAGGGGACACTGAAGCTTTCTTT. Protein product: CSAVMTGDTEAFF.

The chain recombines TRBV5-4 with TRBJ1-1; D remains ambiguous. The ends were cut back, 0 bases at V and 3 bases at J, with 9 bases in the middle. The CDR3 has 14 residues. CDR1 is SGHNT and CDR2 is YYREEE in the germline V gene (reference sequence). The CDR3 here is CASSLEVGDTEAFF. DNA of the CDR3: TGTGCCAGCAGCTTGGAGGTCGGGGACACTGAAGCTTTCTTT.

This chain uses TRBV7-8 with TRBJ2-7; 10 nucleotides match TRBD2. V dropped 0 bases and J dropped 5; count of bases not matched to a gene: 7. The V gene's germline CDR1 is SGHVS and CDR2 FQNEAQ. This CDR3 spans 16 amino acids. The CDR3 loop is CASSLASSGGRNEQYF. The CDR3 DNA is TGTGCCAGCAGCTTAGCGTCTAGCGGGGGTCGGAACGAGCAGTACTTC.

The chain combines TRBV6-5 with TRBJ2-5, with D perhaps matching TRBD1 (5 bases). V shed 7 bases and J shed 3 bases, with 18 bases lying between them. The V gene's germline CDR1 is MNHEY and CDR2 SVGAGI. The CDR3 is 15 residues long. CDR3 sequence reads: CASNLLPQGKETQYF. In DNA form, the CDR3 reads TGTGCCAGCAACCTACTCCCCCAGGGAAAAGAGACCCAGTACTTC.

CDR3 in amino acids: CASSEQQGRTEAFF. Written as DNA, the CDR3 is TGCGCCAGCAGTGAGCAACAGGGGAGGACTGAAGCTTTCTTT. The chain joins TRBV10-1 to TRBJ1-1; the match to TRBD1 covers 7 bases. This CDR3 is 14 amino acids long. V shed 2 bases, J shed 5 bases, and the junction held 5 bases outside the gene matches. The V gene's germline CDR1 is WNHNN and CDR2 SYGVQD (reference sequence).

This clone appeared once. The J gene is TRBJ2-2, the V gene TRBV4-1, with TRBD2 matching over 10 bases. The CDR3 is 16 residues long. V gave up 4 bases and J gave up 7 bases; unmatched junction bases: 9. The germline gives CDR1 MGHRA, CDR2 YSYEKL. The CDR3 DNA is TGCGCCAGCAGCCGCCCCGGGACTAGCGCAGACGGGGAGCTGTTTTTT. Translating gives CASSRPGTSADGELFF.